What follows is one TCR beta chain and its context. The antigen is unknown. The sample originates from a study of cytomegalovirus exposure and HLA in healthy donors. Study context: In an early release, HLA-typed donors contributed roughly 85 million unique TCR sequences. Study-wide points: Of the V segments, some could not be distinguished, including TRBV6-2 and TRBV6-3, and were excluded. Among the sequence variants, a highly shared cluster was likely an artifact of sequencing. Most subjects' HLA-A and HLA-B alleles were reportedly predicted from TCR beta sequences.

Germline V lookup: CDR1 SNHLY, CDR2 FYNNEI. Trimming removed 6 bases from V and 6 bases from J; junction bases left unmatched: 4. There are 14 residues in the CDR3. Use of 60 Vbeta and 13 Jbeta primers characterized the PCR. Libraries were prepared by immunoSEQ multiplex PCR; TCRdb keeps only in-frame clonotypes and omits some of them. The repertoire has 150,000 to 200,000 clones, roughly four fifths of them found once; the top ten carry approximately 3%. The chain couples TRBV2 to TRBJ1-4; 10 bases agree with TRBD1. Sequencing was carried out using PBMCs. The clonotype was recovered from a woman between 40 and 55 years old in good health and CMV-seronegative. The CDR3 DNA reads TGTGCCAGCAGAACCGGGACAGGGGATGAAAAACTGTTTTTT. This encodes CASRTGTGDEKLFF.